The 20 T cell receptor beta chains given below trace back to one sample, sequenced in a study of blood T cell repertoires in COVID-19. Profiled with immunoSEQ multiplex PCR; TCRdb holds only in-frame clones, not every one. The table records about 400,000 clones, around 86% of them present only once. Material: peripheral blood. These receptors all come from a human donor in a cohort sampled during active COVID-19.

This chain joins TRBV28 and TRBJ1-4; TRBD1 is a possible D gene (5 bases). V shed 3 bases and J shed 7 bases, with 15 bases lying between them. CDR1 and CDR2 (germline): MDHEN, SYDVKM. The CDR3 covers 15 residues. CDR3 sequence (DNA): TGTGCCAGCAGTTTCTTTGCGGGGGGAAGTGAAAAACTGTTTTTT. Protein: CASSFFAGGSEKLFF.

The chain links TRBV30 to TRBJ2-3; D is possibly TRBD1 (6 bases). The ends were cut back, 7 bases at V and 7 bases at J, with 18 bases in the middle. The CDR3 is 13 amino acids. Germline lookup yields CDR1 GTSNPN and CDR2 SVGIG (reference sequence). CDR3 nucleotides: TGTGCCTATTCATATGGGGGCGAGAATACGCAGTATTTT. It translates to CAYSYGGENTQYF.

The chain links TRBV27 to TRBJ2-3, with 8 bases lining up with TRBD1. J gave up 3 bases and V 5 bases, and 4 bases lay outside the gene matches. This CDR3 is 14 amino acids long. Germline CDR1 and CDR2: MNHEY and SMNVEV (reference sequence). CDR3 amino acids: CASSPDRGTDTQYF. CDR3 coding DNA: TGTGCCAGCAGTCCTGACAGGGGAACAGATACGCAGTATTTT.

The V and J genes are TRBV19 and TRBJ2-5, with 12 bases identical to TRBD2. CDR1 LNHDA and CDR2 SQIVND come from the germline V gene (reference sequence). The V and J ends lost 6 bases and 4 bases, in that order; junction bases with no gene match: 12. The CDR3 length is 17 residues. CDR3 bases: TGTGCCAGTAGCCCAGAGACTAGCGGGAGTGGAGGAGAGACCCAGTACTTC. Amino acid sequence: CASSPETSGSGGETQYF.

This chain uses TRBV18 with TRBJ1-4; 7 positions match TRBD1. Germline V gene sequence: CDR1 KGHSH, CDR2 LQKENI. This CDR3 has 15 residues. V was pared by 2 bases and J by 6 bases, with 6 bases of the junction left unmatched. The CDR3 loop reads CASSPGRGGDEKLFF. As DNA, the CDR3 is TGTGCCAGCTCACCAGGTAGAGGGGGCGATGAAAAACTGTTTTTT.

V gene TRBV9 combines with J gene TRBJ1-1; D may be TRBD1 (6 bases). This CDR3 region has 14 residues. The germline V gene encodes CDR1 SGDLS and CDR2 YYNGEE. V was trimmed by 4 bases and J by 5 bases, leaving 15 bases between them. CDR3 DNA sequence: TGTGCCAGCAGCCCCGGGGGGGGGCGAACTGAAGCTTTCTTT. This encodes CASSPGGGRTEAFF.

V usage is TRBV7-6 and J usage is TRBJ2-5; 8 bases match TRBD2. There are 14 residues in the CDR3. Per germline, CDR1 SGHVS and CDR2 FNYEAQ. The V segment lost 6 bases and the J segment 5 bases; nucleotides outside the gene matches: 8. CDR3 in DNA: TGTGCCAGCAGGTTCTCCGGGGGGGCGGAGACCCAGTACTTC. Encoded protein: CASRFSGGAETQYF.

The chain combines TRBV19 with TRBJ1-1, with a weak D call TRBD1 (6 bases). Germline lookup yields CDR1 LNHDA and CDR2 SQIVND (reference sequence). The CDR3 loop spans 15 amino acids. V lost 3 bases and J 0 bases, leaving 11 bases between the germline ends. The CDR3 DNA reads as TGTGCCAGTAGTATTGGGGGCCTGATGAACACTGAAGCTTTCTTT. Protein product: CASSIGGLMNTEAFF.

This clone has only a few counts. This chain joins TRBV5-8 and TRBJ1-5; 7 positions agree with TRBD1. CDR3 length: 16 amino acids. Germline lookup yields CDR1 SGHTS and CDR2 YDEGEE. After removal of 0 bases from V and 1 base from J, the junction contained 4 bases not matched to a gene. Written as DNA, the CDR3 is TGTGCCAGCAGCTTGGCCGGGACAGCGAGCAATCAGCCCCAGCATTTT. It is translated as CASSLAGTASNQPQHF. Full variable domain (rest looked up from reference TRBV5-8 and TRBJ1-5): EAGVTQSPTHLIKTRGQQATLRCSPISGHTSVYWYQQALGLGLQFLLWYDEGEERNRGNFPPRFSGRQFPNYSSELNVNALELEDSALYLCASSLAGTASNQPQHFGDGTRLSIL.

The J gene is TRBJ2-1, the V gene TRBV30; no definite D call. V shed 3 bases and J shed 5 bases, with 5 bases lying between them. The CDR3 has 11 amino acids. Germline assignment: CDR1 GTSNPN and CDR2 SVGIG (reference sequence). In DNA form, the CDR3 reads TGTGCCTGGAGCCAAAACAATGAGCAGTTCTTC. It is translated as CAWSQNNEQFF.

CDR3 loop: CASSRGLAVSYNEQFF. In DNA, the CDR3 is TGTGCCAGCAGCCGGGGACTAGCGGTATCCTACAATGAGCAGTTCTTC. V is TRBV28 and J is TRBJ2-1; TRBD2 matches at 11 bases. Germline V CDR1 and CDR2: MDHEN, SYDVKM. Trimming took 6 bases from V and 1 from J; bases not matched to a gene: 5. The CDR3 has 16 amino acids. Full variable domain (rest looked up from reference TRBV28 and TRBJ2-1): DVKVTQSSRYLVKRTGEKVFLECVQDMDHENMFWYRQDPGLGLRLIYFSYDVKMKEKGDIPEGYSVSREKKERFSLILESASTNQTSMYLCASSRGLAVSYNEQFFGPGTRLTVL.

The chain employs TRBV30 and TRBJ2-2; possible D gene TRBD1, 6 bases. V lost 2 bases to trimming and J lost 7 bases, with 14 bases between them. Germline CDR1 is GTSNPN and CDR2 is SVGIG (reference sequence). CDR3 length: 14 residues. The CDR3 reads CAWSRSQGFGELFF. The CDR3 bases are TGTGCCTGGAGTCGGTCCCAGGGGTTCGGGGAGCTGTTTTTT.

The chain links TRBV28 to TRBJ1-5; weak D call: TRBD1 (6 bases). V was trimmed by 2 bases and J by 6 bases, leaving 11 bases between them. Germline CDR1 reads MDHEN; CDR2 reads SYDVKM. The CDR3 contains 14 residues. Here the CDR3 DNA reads TGTGCCAGCAGTTTAGGGGGGGCGGGTCAGCCCCAGCATTTT. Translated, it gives CASSLGGAGQPQHF.

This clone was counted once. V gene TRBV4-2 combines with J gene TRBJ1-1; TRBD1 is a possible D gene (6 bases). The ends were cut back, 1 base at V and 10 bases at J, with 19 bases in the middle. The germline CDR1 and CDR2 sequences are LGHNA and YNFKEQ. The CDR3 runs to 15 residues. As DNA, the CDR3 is TGTGCCAGCAGCCAAGTGGCGACTGGAACAGGGCTAGCTTTCTTT. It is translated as CASSQVATGTGLAFF.

This chain's CDR3 is CASSLIRHYGYTF. As DNA, the CDR3 is TGCGCCAGCAGCTTGATCAGGCACTATGGCTACACCTTC. The gene calls are TRBV5-1 and TRBJ1-2, with D unclear. CDR1 and CDR2 from the germline V gene are SGHRS and YFSETQ. The CDR3 loop spans 13 amino acids. Trimming pared 1 base from V and 3 bases from J, leaving 7 bases between.

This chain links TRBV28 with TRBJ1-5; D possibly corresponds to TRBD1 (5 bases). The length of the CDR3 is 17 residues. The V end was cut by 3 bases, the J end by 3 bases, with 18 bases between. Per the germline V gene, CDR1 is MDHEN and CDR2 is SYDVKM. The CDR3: CASSFGGWGRDNQPQHF. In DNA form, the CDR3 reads TGTGCCAGCAGTTTTGGAGGGTGGGGCAGGGACAATCAGCCCCAGCATTTT.

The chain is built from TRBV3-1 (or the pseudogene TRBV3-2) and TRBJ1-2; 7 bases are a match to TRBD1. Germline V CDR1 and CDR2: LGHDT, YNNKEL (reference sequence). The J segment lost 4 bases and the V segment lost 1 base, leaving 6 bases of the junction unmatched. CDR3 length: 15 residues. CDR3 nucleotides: TGTGCCAGCAGCCAAGCGCTTGACAGGGCCTATGGCTACACCTTC. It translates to CASSQALDRAYGYTF.

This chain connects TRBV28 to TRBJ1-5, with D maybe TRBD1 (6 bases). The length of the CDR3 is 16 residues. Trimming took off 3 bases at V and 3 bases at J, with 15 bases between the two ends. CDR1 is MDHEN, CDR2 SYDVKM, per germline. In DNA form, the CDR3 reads TGTGCCAGCAGTTTCTCCGGGGGGCGAAACAATCAGCCCCAGCATTTT. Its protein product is CASSFSGGRNNQPQHF.

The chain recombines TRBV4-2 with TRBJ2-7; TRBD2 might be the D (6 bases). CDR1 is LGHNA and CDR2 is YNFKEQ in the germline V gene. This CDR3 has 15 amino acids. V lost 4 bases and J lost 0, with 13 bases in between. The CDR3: CASSRRDSFSYEQYF. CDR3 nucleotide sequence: TGTGCCAGCAGCCGAAGGGACTCCTTCTCCTACGAGCAGTACTTC.

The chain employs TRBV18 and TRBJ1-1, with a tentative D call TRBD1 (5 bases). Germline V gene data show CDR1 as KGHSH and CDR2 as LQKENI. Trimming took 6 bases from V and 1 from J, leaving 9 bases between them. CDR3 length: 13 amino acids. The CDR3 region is CASSPTENTEAFF. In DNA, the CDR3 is TGTGCCAGCTCCCCGACAGAGAACACTGAAGCTTTCTTT.